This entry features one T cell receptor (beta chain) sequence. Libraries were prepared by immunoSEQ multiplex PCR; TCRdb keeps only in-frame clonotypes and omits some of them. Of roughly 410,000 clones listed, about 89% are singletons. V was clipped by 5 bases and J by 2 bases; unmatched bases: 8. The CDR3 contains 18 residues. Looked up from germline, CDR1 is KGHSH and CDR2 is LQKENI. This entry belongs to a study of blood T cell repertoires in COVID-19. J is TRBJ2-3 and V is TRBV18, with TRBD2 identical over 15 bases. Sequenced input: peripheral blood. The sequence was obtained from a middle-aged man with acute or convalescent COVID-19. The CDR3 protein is CASSDAGTSGRITDTQYF. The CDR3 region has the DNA TGTGCCAGCTCAGACGCCGGGACTAGCGGGAGGATCACAGATACGCAGTATTTT.